The 15 T cell receptor beta chains presented below share a single source sample, sequenced in a study of vaccination and CD4 T cells after COVID-19. Treatment reported: roughly ten-day PBMC culture with coronavirus spike peptide pools or control peptides (ViraFEST assay). The unexposed donor provided CD4+ T cells, which were taken before the COVID-19 pandemic (2011-2018). Their antigen targets remain unknown. Cultured CD4+ T cell DNA underwent sequencing with the Oncomine TCR Beta short-read assay. Using its own MiXCR run on the PCR reads, TCRdb lists one record per CDR3 protein. Of more than 6,500 distinct CDR3 sequences in the sample, 52% were seen once. Input material: CD4+ T cells from blood, cultured in vitro. These TCRs come from a human donor in good health.

This clonotype was seen more than once but under ten times. The chain recombines TRBV12-3 or TRBV12-4 with TRBJ1-1, with D unresolved. This CDR3 is 14 amino acids long. Trimming took 7 bases from V and 5 from J, leaving 17 bases between them. The chain's CDR3 is CASTHTRMRTEAFF. The CDR3 region has the DNA TGTGCCAGCACCCATACACGTATGAGGACTGAAGCTTTCTTT.

This clonotype was observed a few times. V is TRBV20-1 and J is TRBJ1-1; no clear D gene. The CDR3 is 14 residues long. CDR1 and CDR2 from the germline V gene are DFQATT and SNEGSKA (reference sequence). The ends were cut back, 0 bases at V and 3 bases at J, with 11 bases in the middle. The CDR3 DNA reads as TGCAGTGCTAGAGAATCGAGTGCTGACACTGAAGCTTTCTTT. Amino acids: CSARESSADTEAFF.

This clonotype was observed a handful of times. The V gene is TRBV25-1, the J gene TRBJ1-5, with a weak D call TRBD1 (5 bases). This CDR3 comprises 13 residues. Trimming stripped 4 bases from V and 4 bases from J, with 8 bases between. Germline lookup yields CDR1 MGHDK and CDR2 SYGVNS. The CDR3 is CASSGGTNQPQHF. As DNA, the CDR3 is TGTGCCAGCAGTGGCGGGACTAATCAGCCCCAGCATTTT.

The chain has TRBV10-3 and TRBJ2-2, with 7 bases lining up with TRBD1. Germline CDR1 and CDR2: ENHRY and SYGVKD. The CDR3 sequence is 16 residues long. The trim removed 6 bases at V and 3 bases at J, leaving 10 bases unmatched. In DNA form, the CDR3 reads TGTGCCATCAGGGGCGGAGAACAGGGGTACACCGGGGAGCTGTTTTTT. Its protein product is CAIRGGEQGYTGELFF.

The chain carries TRBV29-1 and TRBJ1-2; D perhaps matches TRBD1 (5 bases). Germline loops: CDR1 SQVTM, CDR2 ANQGSEA. The CDR3 is 15 amino acids. V dropped 1 base and J dropped 8 bases, with 20 bases sitting between them. CDR3 coding DNA: TGCAGCGTTGAAGGTCTGGGGGGGACCGGGAGGGGCTACACCTTC. It codes for CSVEGLGGTGRGYTF.

This clonotype was counted between two and nine times. The V call is TRBV21-1, the J call TRBJ1-5; no check of the table's D call, TRBD1, against the DNA was made. TRBV21-1 is termed a pseudogene. The CDR3 contains 16 residues. As DNA, the CDR3 is TGTGCCAGCAGCAAAGAGACAGGGGGCCGCAATCAGCCCCAGCATTTT. As protein: CASSKETGGRNQPQHF.

The chain carries TRBV11-2 and TRBJ2-5; D uncertain. V was shortened by 0 bases and J by 2 bases, with 7 bases between the two germline ends. From germline, CDR1 is SGHAT and CDR2 FQNNGV. The CDR3 sequence is 14 residues long. CDR3 region: CASSLEVRQETQYF. Here the CDR3 DNA reads TGTGCCAGCAGCTTAGAGGTACGACAAGAGACCCAGTACTTC. The variable domain in full, with the rest retrieved from reference TRBV11-2 and TRBJ2-5, is EAGVAQSPRYKIIEKRQSVAFWCNPISGHATLYWYQQILGQGPKLLIQFQNNGVVDDSQLPKDRFSAERLKGVDSTLKIQPAKLEDSAVYLCASSLEVRQETQYFGPGTRLLVL.

This clonotype was counted a few times. This chain links TRBV15 with TRBJ2-1; TRBD2 matches at 8 bases. The CDR3 runs 14 residues. Germline assignment: CDR1 LNHNV and CDR2 YYDKDF (reference sequence). After removal of 9 bases from V and 1 base from J, the junction contained 5 bases not matched to a gene. The CDR3 nucleotides are TGTGCCACGGAGCGGGAGCGATCCTACAATGAGCAGTTCTTC. It is translated as CATERERSYNEQFF.

The rearrangement links TRBV7-9 to TRBJ1-1; 7 bases agree with TRBD1. The CDR3 totals 15 residues. Unmatched junction bases numbered 5, after V lost 3 bases and J lost 1 base. Germline V gene data show CDR1 as SEHNR and CDR2 as FQNEAQ (reference sequence). The CDR3 DNA follows: TGTGCCAGCAGCTTCGCCGGGACAGAGAACACTGAAGCTTTCTTT. Residues: CASSFAGTENTEAFF. Supplemented by reference TRBV7-9 and TRBJ1-1, the full variable domain reads DTGVSQNPRHKITKRGQNVTFRCDPISEHNRLYWYRQTLGQGPEFLTYFQNEAQLEKSRLLSDRFSAERPKGSFSTLEIQRTEQGDSAMYLCASSFAGTENTEAFFGQGTRLTVV.

This clonotype has a handful of counts. This chain links TRBV7-2 with TRBJ2-4; 10 bases are a match to TRBD2. Germline loops: CDR1 SGHTA, CDR2 FQGNSA. The CDR3 spans 15 residues. J lost 9 bases, V lost 5 bases, and 10 bases had no gene match. The CDR3 DNA reads TGTGCCAGCAGCCCAAGCGGGGGGGGTCAGGGCATTCAGTACTTC. Translating gives CASSPSGGGQGIQYF.

This sequence joins TRBV30 and TRBJ2-1; unclear D gene. The CDR3 length is 12 residues. The V end was cut by 5 bases, the J end by 5 bases, with 10 bases between. Germline loops: CDR1 GTSNPN, CDR2 SVGIG (reference sequence). The CDR3 sequence: CAWARSDNEQFF. The CDR3 DNA reads as TGTGCCTGGGCTAGGAGTGACAATGAGCAGTTCTTC. The full variable domain, its missing parts supplied by reference TRBV30 and TRBJ2-1, is SQTIHQWPATLVQPVGSPLSLECTVEGTSNPNLYWYRQAAGRGLQLLFYSVGIGQISSEVPQNLSASRPQDRQFILSSKKLLLSDSGFYLCAWARSDNEQFFGPGTRLTVL.

Only a few counts were recorded for this clonotype. The genes are TRBV23-1 and TRBJ2-7; D not resolved. TRBV23-1 is filed as an ORF, its function uncertain. The CDR3 has 15 amino acids. Trimming shortened V by 0 bases and J by 4 bases, and 13 bases separated the two germline ends. For the CDR3, the DNA is TGCGCCAGCAGTCAATCGGGTTCAGGAGAATACGAGCAGTACTTC. It translates to CASSQSGSGEYEQYF.

The chain carries TRBV7-6 and TRBJ1-1; TRBD1 aligns across 9 bases. V was pared by 1 base and J by 6 bases, with 3 bases of the junction left unmatched. The CDR3 loop spans 14 amino acids. Germline V gives CDR1 SGHVS, CDR2 FNYEAQ. The CDR3 DNA reads TGTGCCAGCAGCTTAGAGGGACAGGGTGCTGAAGCTTTCTTT. It yields the protein CASSLEGQGAEAFF.

This clonotype is large within its sample. The chain recombines TRBV15 with TRBJ1-1; D is uncertain. Trimming cost V 1 base and J 4 bases, with 10 bases left between them. CDR3 size: 14 residues. In germline, CDR1 is LNHNV, CDR2 YYDKDF (reference sequence). CDR3 sequence (DNA): TGTGCCACCAGCAGAGCCTCAGTCCGCACTGAAGCTTTCTTT. Translation gives CATSRASVRTEAFF.

The V call is TRBV30, the J call TRBJ1-2; D unclear. Germline assignment: CDR1 GTSNPN and CDR2 SVGIG (reference sequence). Trimming took off 0 bases at V and 6 bases at J, with 11 bases between the two ends. There are 13 residues in the CDR3. CDR3 nucleotides: TGTGCCTGGAGTGTCGATGGCGTGCATGGCTACACCTTC. As protein: CAWSVDGVHGYTF. Supplemented by reference TRBV30 and TRBJ1-2, the full variable domain reads SQTIHQWPATLVQPVGSPLSLECTVEGTSNPNLYWYRQAAGRGLQLLFYSVGIGQISSEVPQNLSASRPQDRQFILSSKKLLLSDSGFYLCAWSVDGVHGYTFGSGTRLTVV.